One sample yielded the 12 T cell receptor beta chains listed below, sequenced in a study of vaccination and CD4 T cells after COVID-19. Sequenced with the Oncomine TCR Beta short-read assay was DNA taken from cultured CD4+ T cells. TCRdb analysed the PCR reads with MiXCR anew, one entry per CDR3 protein. The table has 7,500 or so distinct CDR3 sequences, more than 60% seen once. No antigen has been assigned to these receptors. The treatment was: approximately 9-day PBMC culture with coronavirus spike peptide pools or control peptides (ViraFEST assay). Sequencing was performed on CD4+ T cells from blood, cultured in vitro. The origin of the receptors is a human donor who had recovered from COVID-19.

The J gene is TRBJ1-1, the V gene TRBV20-1; weak D call: TRBD1 (6 bases). The CDR3 is 16 amino acids. Germline-derived CDR1 and CDR2 are DFQATT and SNEGSKA (reference sequence). The V end lost 3 bases, the J end lost 1 base, and 18 bases lay between the germline ends. CDR3 sequence reads: CSARVSLWGQNTEAFF. CDR3 DNA: TGCAGTGCTAGGGTCTCTCTCTGGGGGCAGAACACTGAAGCTTTCTTT.

V usage is TRBV10-3 and J usage is TRBJ1-5; D is unresolved. CDR1 and CDR2 (germline): ENHRY, SYGVKD. With 0 bases removed from V and 7 bases from J, the gap between germline ends came to 16 bases. This CDR3 region has 16 residues. The CDR3 nucleotides read TGTGCCATCAGTGAGTCGAAGGGCCTACGCACGCAGCCCCAGCATTTT. Protein: CAISESKGLRTQPQHF.

This sequence joins TRBV7-9 and TRBJ2-3, with D tentatively TRBD2 (6 bases). CDR3 length: 15 amino acids. Trimming pared 7 bases from V and 3 bases from J, leaving 17 bases between. Per germline, CDR1 SEHNR and CDR2 FQNEAQ (reference sequence). CDR3 bases: TGTGCCAGCACCCGGTGGGGTAGCGGAACAGATACGCAGTATTTT. Its protein is CASTRWGSGTDTQYF.

This chain links TRBV6-1 with TRBJ1-2; 10 bases fit TRBD1. This CDR3 is 14 amino acids long. CDR1 is MNHNS, CDR2 SASEGT, per germline. V gave up 7 bases and J gave up 5 bases; unmatched junction bases: 7. Here the CDR3 reads CASTRDRGSYGYTF. In DNA form, the CDR3 reads TGTGCCAGCACCCGGGACAGGGGTTCTTATGGCTACACCTTC.

The CDR3 DNA reads TGTGCCAGCCTCTCGGTGGGCACAAACACTGAAGCTTTCTTT. This sequence encodes CASLSVGTNTEAFF. This chain connects TRBV28 to TRBJ1-1; D not resolved. The CDR3 length is 14 residues. Per germline, CDR1 MDHEN and CDR2 SYDVKM. V was pared by 8 bases and J by 2 bases, with 15 bases between. The whole variable domain, filled in from reference TRBV28 and TRBJ1-1, reads DVKVTQSSRYLVKRTGEKVFLECVQDMDHENMFWYRQDPGLGLRLIYFSYDVKMKEKGDIPEGYSVSREKKERFSLILESASTNQTSMYLCASLSVGTNTEAFFGQGTRLTVV.

The V and J genes are TRBV27 and TRBJ1-6; the D is unclear. V dropped 6 bases and J dropped 14 bases, with 17 bases sitting between them. Germline CDR1 reads MNHEY; CDR2 reads SMNVEV (reference sequence). This CDR3 has 13 amino acids. The CDR3 spells CASSRVIPPALHF. CDR3 DNA sequence: TGTGCCAGCAGCCGAGTTATCCCCCCGGCCCTCCACTTT.

The chain joins TRBV6-2 or TRBV6-3 to TRBJ2-7, with 8 bases identical to TRBD1. The CDR3 length is 16 residues. Germline trimming cut 8 bases from V and 0 bases from J; bases unmatched to any gene: 12. Per germline, CDR1 MNHEY and CDR2 SVGEGT. The CDR3, as DNA: TGTGCCAGCGATGACAGGGGCCGCGGGATCTCCTACGAGCAGTACTTC. It is translated as CASDDRGRGISYEQYF.

This chain connects TRBV20-1 to TRBJ2-3; 11 bases are a match to TRBD2. The CDR3 contains 14 residues. V trimming: 6 bases; J trimming: 3 bases; junction bases outside the gene matches: 5. Germline assignment: CDR1 DFQATT and CDR2 SNEGSKA (reference sequence). The CDR3 is CSAPSSGRTDTQYF. The CDR3 bases are TGCAGTGCGCCCTCTAGCGGGAGGACAGATACGCAGTATTTT.

The chain combines TRBV6-1 with TRBJ2-3, with unresolved D. The CDR3 has 11 residues. The germline V and J ends were trimmed by 8 bases and 6 bases, with 9 bases remaining between them. Germline-derived CDR1 and CDR2 are MNHNS and SASEGT. In DNA form, the CDR3 reads TGTGCCAGCGGGCGTCGGGATACGCAGTATTTT. Its translation: CASGRRDTQYF.

This chain's CDR3 is CASSEGRGRGSYEQYF. In DNA, the CDR3 is TGTGCCAGCAGTGAAGGGCGCGGGAGGGGCTCCTACGAGCAGTACTTC. The J gene is TRBJ2-7, the V gene TRBV2; 9 bases map to TRBD2. CDR3 length equals 16 residues. After removal of 1 base from V and 0 bases from J, the junction contained 4 bases not matched to a gene. Germline V lookup: CDR1 SNHLY, CDR2 FYNNEI.

This clonotype came up once. The V and J genes are TRBV20-1 and TRBJ2-5, with 8 bases matching TRBD1. V was clipped by 5 bases and J by 2 bases; unmatched bases: 10. The germline V gene has CDR1 DFQATT and CDR2 SNEGSKA (reference sequence). The CDR3 covers 15 residues. This CDR3 reads CSAAGVNRGQETQYF. CDR3 DNA sequence: TGCAGTGCTGCCGGGGTAAACAGGGGGCAAGAGACCCAGTACTTC.

This clonotype was detected only a few times. The chain is built from TRBV5-1 and TRBJ2-2, with no clear D. CDR3 size: 14 residues. Germline loops: CDR1 SGHRS, CDR2 YFSETQ. The ends were cut back, 4 bases at V and 1 base at J, with 8 bases in the middle. CDR3 nucleotide sequence: TGCGCCAGCAGCGCCCACATGAACACCGGGGAGCTGTTTTTT. As protein: CASSAHMNTGELFF.